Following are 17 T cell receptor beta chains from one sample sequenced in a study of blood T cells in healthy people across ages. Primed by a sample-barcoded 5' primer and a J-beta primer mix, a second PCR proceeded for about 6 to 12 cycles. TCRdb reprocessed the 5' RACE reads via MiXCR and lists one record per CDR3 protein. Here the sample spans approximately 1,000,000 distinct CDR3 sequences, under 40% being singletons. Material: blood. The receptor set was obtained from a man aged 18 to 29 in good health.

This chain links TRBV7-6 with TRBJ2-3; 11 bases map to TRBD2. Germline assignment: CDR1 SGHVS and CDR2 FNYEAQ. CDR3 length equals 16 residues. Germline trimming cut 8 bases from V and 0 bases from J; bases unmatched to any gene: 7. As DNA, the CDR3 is TGTGCCAGCGGCCTAGGGACTAGCGGTAGCACAGATACGCAGTATTTT. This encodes CASGLGTSGSTDTQYF.

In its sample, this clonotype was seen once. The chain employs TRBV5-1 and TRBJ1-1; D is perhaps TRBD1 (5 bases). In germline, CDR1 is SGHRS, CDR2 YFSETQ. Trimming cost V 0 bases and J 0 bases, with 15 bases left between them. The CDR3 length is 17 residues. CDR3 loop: CASSLGLVSGLNTEAFF. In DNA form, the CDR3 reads TGCGCCAGCAGCTTGGGACTGGTTTCAGGGCTGAACACTGAAGCTTTCTTT.

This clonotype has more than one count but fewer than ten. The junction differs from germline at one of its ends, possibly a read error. CDR3 region: CAGSQQGHDGYTF. The CDR3 region has the DNA TGCGCCGGCAGCCAGCAAGGACACGATGGCTACACCTTC. The gene calls are TRBV4-3 and TRBJ1-2; D possibly corresponds to TRBD1 (5 bases). The CDR3 consists of 13 residues. The germline V gene has CDR1 LGHNA and CDR2 YSLEER.

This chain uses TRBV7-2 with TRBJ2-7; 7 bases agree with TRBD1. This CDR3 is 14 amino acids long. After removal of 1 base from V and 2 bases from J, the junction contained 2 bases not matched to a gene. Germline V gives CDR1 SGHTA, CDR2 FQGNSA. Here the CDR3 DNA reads TGTGCCAGCAGCTTAGAACAGGGGACCTACGAGCAGTACTTC. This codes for CASSLEQGTYEQYF.

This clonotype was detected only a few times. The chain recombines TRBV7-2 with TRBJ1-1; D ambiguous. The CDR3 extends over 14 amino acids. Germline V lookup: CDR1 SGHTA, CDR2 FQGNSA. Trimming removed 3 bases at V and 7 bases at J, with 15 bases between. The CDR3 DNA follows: TGTGCCAGCAGCTTGTCATCAGTCATTTTTGAAGCTTTCTTT. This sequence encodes CASSLSSVIFEAFF. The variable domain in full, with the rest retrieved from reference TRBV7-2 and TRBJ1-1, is GAGVSQSPSNKVTEKGKDVELRCDPISGHTALYWYRQSLGQGLEFLIYFQGNSAPDKSGLPSDRFSAERTGGSVSTLTIQRTQQEDSAVYLCASSLSSVIFEAFFGQGTRLTVV.

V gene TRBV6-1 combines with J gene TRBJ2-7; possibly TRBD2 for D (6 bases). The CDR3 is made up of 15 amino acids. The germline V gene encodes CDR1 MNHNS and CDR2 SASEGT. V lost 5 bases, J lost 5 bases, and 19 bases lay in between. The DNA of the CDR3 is TGTGCCAGCAGTTTGGGACTGCAACGGATGGACGAGCAGTACTTC. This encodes CASSLGLQRMDEQYF.

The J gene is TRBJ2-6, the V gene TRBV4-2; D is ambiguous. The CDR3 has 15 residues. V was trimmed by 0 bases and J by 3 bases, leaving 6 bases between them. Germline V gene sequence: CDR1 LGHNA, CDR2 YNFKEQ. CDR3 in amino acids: CASSQESHGANVLTF. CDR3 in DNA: TGTGCCAGCAGCCAAGAATCCCATGGGGCCAACGTCCTGACTTTC.

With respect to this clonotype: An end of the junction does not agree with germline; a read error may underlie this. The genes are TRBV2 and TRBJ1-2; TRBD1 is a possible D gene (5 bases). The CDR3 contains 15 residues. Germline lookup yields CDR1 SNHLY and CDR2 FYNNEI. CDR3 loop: CVSRSTWGRITGYTF. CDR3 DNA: TGTGTCAGCCGCTCGACGTGGGGCAGAATCACAGGCTACACCTTC. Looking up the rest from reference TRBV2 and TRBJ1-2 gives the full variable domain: EPEVTQTPSHQVTQMGQEVILRCVPISNHLYFYWYRQILGQKVEFLVSFYNNEISEKSEIFDDQFSVERPDGSNFTLKIRSTKLEDSAMYFCVSRSTWGRITGYTFGSGTRLTVV.

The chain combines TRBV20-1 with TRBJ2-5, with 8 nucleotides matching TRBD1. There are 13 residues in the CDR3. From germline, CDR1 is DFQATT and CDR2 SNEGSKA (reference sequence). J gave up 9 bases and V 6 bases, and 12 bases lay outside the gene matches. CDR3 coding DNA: TGCAGTGCCACGGACAGGGAGGTGGAGGCCCAGTACTTC. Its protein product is CSATDREVEAQYF.

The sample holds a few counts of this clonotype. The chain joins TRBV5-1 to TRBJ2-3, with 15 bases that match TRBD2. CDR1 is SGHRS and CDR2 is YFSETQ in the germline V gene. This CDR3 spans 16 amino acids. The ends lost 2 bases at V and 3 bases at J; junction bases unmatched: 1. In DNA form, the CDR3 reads TGCGCCAGCAGCTTCGGGACTAGCGGGGGGACAGATACGCAGTATTTT. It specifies CASSFGTSGGTDTQYF.

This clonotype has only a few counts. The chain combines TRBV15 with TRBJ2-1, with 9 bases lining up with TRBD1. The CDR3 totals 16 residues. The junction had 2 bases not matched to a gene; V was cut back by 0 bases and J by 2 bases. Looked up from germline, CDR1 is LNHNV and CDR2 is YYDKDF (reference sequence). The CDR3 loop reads CATSRDRDRAYNEQFF. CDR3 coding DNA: TGTGCCACCAGCAGAGATCGGGACAGGGCCTACAATGAGCAGTTCTTC.

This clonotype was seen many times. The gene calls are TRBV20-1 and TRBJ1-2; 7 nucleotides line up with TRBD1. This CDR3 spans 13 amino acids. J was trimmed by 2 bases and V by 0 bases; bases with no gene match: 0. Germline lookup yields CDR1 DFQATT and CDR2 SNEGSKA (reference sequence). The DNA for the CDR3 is TGCAGTGCTAGAGACAGGGGGAACTATGGCTACACCTTC. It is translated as CSARDRGNYGYTF.

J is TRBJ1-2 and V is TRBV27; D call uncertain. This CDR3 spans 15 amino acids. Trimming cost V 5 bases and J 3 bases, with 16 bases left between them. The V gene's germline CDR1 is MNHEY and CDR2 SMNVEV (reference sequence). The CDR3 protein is CASSANRESDYGYTF. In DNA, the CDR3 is TGTGCCAGCAGTGCAAATAGGGAATCGGACTATGGCTACACCTTC.

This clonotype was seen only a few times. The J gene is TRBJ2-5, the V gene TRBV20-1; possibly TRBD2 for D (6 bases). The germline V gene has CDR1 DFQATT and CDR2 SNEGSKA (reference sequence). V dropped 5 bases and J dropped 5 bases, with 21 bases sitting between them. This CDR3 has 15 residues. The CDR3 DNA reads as TGCAGTGCTGACCGGCTAGCGTCTGGGCTGGAGACCCAGTACTTC. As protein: CSADRLASGLETQYF.

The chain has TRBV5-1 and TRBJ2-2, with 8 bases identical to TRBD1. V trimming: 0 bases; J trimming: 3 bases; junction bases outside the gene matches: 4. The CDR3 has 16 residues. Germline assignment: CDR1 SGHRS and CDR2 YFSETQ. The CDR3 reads CASSLVARGHTGELFF. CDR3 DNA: TGCGCCAGCAGCTTGGTGGCCAGGGGGCACACCGGGGAGCTGTTTTTT.

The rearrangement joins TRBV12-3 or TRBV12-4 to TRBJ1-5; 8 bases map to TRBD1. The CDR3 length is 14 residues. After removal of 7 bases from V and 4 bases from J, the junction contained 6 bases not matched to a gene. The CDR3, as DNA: TGTGCCAGCACCTATGGGACAGGTAATCAGCCCCAGCATTTT. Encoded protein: CASTYGTGNQPQHF.

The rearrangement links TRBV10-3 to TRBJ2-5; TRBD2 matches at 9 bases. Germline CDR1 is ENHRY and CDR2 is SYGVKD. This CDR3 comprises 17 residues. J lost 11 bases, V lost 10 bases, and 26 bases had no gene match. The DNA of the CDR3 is TGTGCCACCTATCCAGTTCAGCGGGGGGTCCCCTACAATGAGCAGTACTTC. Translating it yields CATYPVQRGVPYNEQYF.